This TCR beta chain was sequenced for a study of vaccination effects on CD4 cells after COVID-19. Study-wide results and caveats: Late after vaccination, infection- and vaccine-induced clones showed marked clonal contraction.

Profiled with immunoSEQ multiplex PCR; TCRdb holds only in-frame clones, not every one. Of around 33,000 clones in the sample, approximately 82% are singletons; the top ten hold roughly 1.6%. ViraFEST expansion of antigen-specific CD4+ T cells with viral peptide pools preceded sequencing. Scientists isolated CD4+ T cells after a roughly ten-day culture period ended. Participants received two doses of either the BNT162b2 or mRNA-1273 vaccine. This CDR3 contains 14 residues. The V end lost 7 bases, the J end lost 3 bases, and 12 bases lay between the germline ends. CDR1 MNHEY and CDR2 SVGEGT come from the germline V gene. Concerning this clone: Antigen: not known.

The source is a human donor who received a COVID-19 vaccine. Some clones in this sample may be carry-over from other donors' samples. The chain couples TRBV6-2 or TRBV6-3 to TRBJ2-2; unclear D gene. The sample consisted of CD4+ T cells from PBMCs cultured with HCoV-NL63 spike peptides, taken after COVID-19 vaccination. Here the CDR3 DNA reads TGTGCCAGCACTTATCCGGCGTACACCGGGGAGCTGTTTTTT. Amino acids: CASTYPAYTGELFF.